One and the same sample provided the 2 T cell receptor beta chains below, sequenced in a study of blood T cells in healthy people across ages. Using a J-beta primer mix together with a sample-barcoded 5' primer, a second PCR was run for roughly 6 to 12 cycles. TCRdb processed the 5' RACE reads anew with MiXCR; each CDR3 protein has one entry. The sample yields about 680,000 distinct CDR3 sequences, approximately 50% seen once. Sequenced material: blood. These receptors came from a woman aged 60-75 years in good health.

This clonotype has just a few counts. J is TRBJ2-4 and V is TRBV3-1; no clear D gene. Germline V gene sequence: CDR1 LGHDT, CDR2 YNNKEL (reference sequence). There are 16 residues in the CDR3. V lost 1 base to trimming and J lost 0 bases, with 10 bases between them. CDR3 residues: CASSQGRALAKNIQYF. The CDR3 DNA reads as TGTGCCAGCAGCCAAGGCAGAGCCCTAGCCAAAAACATTCAGTACTTC.

The table lists this clonotype with a few counts. This chain joins TRBV20-1 and TRBJ2-7; TRBD2 is a possible D gene (6 bases). The CDR3 is 13 residues long. V lost 4 bases and J lost 0, with 10 bases in between. CDR1 DFQATT and CDR2 SNEGSKA come from the germline V gene (reference sequence). The CDR3 DNA reads TGCAGTGCTACCGGGACTGACTCCTACGAGCAGTACTTC. Protein product: CSATGTDSYEQYF.